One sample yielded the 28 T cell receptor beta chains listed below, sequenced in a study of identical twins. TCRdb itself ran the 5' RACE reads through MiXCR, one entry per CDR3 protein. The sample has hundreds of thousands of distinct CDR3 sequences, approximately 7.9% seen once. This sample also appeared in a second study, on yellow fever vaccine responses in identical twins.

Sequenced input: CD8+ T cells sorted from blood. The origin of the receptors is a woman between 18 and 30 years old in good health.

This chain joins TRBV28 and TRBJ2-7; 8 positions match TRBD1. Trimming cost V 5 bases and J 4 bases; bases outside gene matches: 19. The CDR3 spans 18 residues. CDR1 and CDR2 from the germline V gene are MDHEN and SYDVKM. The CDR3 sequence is CASSGQGEPTRKRYEQYF. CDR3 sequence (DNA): TGTGCCAGCAGTGGACAGGGCGAACCGACACGCAAGAGATACGAGCAGTACTTC. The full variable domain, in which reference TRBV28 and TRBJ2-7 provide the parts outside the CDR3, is DVKVTQSSRYLVKRTGEKVFLECVQDMDHENMFWYRQDPGLGLRLIYFSYDVKMKEKGDIPEGYSVSREKKERFSLILESASTNQTSMYLCASSGQGEPTRKRYEQYFGPGTRLTVT.

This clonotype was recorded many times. CDR3 region: CASSPGTGGLYEQYF. DNA of the CDR3: TGTGCCAGCAGCCCCGGGACAGGGGGACTCTACGAGCAGTACTTC. The rearrangement uses TRBV3-1 and TRBJ2-7; TRBD1 matches 11 bases. V was pared by 4 bases and J by 3 bases, with 5 bases of the junction left unmatched. This CDR3 region has 15 residues. Germline assignment: CDR1 LGHDT and CDR2 YNNKEL (reference sequence).

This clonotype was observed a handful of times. CDR3 in DNA: TGTGCCACCAGTGATCGGGGTTCGGAGAGCAATGAGCAGTTCTTC. Its translation is CATSDRGSESNEQFF. The rearrangement uses TRBV24-1 and TRBJ2-1, with D maybe TRBD2 (5 bases). Looked up from germline, CDR1 is KGHDR and CDR2 is SFDVKD. V lost 3 bases and J lost 6, with 14 bases in between. The CDR3 sequence is 15 residues long.

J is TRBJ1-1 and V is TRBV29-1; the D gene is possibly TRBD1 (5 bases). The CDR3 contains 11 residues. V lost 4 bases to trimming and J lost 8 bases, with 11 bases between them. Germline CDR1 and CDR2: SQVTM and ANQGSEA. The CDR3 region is CSVVEQGEAFF. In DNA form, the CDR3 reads TGCAGCGTTGTAGAGCAGGGAGAAGCTTTCTTT.

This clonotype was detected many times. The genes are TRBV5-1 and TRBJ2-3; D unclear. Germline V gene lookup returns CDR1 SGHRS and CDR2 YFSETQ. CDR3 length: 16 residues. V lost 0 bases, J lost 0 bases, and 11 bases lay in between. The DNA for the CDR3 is TGCGCCAGCAGCTTGGTTAGGAATCCTAGCACAGATACGCAGTATTTT. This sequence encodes CASSLVRNPSTDTQYF.

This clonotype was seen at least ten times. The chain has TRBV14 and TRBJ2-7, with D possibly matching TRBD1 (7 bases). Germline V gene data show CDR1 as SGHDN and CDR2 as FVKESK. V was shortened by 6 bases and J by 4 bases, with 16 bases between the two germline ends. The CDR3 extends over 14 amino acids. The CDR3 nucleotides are TGTGCCAGCAGTCATTCACAGGGGAGGTACGAGCAGTACTTC. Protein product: CASSHSQGRYEQYF. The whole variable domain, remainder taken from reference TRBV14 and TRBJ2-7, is EAGVTQFPSHSVIEKGQTVTLRCDPISGHDNLYWYRRVMGKEIKFLLHFVKESKQDESGMPNNRFLAERTGGTYSTLKVQPAELEDSGVYFCASSHSQGRYEQYFGPGTRLTVT.

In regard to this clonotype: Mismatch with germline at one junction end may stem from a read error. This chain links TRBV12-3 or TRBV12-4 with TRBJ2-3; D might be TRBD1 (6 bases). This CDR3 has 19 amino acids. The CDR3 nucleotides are TGTGCCATCAGTTCAAAGACAGGAGATGATTCGGCTAGCACAGATACGCAGTATTTT. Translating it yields CAISSKTGDDSASTDTQYF.

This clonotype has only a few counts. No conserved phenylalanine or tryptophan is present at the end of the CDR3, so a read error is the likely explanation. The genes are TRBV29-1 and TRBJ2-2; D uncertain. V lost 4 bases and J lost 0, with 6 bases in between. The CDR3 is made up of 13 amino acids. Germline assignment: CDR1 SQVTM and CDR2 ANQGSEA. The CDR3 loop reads CSVGRPNTGELFV. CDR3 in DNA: TGCAGCGTTGGACGTCCGAACACCGGGGAGCTGTTTGTT.

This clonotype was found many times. This chain's CDR3 is CASSDQGYSGANVLTF. The CDR3, as DNA: TGTGCCAGCAGTGATCAGGGCTACTCTGGGGCCAACGTCCTGACTTTC. The chain carries TRBV2 and TRBJ2-6; perhaps TRBD1 as D (5 bases). The length of the CDR3 is 16 residues. Germline values: CDR1 SNHLY, CDR2 FYNNEI. V gave up 3 bases and J gave up 0 bases, with 9 bases separating them.

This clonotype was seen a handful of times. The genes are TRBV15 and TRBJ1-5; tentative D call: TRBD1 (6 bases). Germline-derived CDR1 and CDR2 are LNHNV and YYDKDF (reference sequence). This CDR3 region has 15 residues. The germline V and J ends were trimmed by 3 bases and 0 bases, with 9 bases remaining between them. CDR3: CATSSGDISNQPQHF. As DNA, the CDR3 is TGTGCCACCAGCAGTGGGGACATTAGCAATCAGCCCCAGCATTTT.

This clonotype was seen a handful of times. CDR3 nucleotides: TGTGCCAGCAGTTCCCAAGGACAGCGCGGCGAGCAGTACGTC. Its protein product is CASSSQGQRGEQYV. The chain uses TRBV28 and TRBJ2-7; perhaps TRBD1 as D (6 bases). The CDR3 spans 14 residues. Trimming removed 4 bases from V and 6 bases from J, with 16 bases in between. Germline assignment: CDR1 MDHEN and CDR2 SYDVKM.

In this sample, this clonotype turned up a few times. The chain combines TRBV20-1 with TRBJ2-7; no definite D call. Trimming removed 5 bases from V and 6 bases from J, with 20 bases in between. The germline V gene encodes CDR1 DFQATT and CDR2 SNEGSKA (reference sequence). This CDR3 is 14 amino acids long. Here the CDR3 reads CSAGNVSVMAEQYV. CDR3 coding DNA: TGCAGTGCTGGGAACGTCTCCGTTATGGCCGAGCAGTACGTC.

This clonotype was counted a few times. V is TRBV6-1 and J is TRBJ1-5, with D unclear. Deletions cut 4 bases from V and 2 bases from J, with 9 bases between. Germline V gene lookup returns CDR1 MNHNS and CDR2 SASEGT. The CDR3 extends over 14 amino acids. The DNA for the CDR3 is TGTGCCAGCAGTGGTTATAGCCGCAATCAGCCCCAGCATTTT. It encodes CASSGYSRNQPQHF.

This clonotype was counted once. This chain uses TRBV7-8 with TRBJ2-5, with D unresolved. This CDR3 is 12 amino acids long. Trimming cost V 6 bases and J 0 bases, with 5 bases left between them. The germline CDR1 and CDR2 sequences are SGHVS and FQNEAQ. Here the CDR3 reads CASRGNQETQYF. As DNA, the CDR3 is TGTGCCAGCAGGGGGAACCAAGAGACCCAGTACTTC.

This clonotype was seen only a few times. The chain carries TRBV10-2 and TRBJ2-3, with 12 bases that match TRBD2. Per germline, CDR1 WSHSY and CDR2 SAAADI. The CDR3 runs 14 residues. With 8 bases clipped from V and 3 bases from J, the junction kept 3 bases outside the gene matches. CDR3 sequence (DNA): TGCGCCAGCCGACTAGCGGGAGCAACAGATACGCAGTATTTT. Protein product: CASRLAGATDTQYF.

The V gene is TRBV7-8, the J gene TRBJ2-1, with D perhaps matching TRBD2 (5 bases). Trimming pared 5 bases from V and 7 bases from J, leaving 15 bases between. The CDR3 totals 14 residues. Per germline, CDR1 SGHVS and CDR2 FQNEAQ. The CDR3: CASSPEGKLNEQFF. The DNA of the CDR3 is TGTGCCAGCAGCCCCGAGGGAAAATTAAATGAGCAGTTCTTC.

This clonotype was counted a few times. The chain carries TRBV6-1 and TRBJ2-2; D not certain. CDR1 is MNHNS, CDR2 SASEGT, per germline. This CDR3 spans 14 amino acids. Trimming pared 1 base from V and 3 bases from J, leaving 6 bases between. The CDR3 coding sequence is TGTGCCAGCAGTGAAGTAGTTGACACCGGGGAGCTGTTTTTT. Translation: CASSEVVDTGELFF.

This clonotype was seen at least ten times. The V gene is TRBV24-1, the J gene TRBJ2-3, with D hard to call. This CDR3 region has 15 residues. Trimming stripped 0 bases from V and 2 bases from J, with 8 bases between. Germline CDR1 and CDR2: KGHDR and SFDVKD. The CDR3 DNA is TGTGCCACCAGTGATTTGGGGCAGGACACAGATACGCAGTATTTT. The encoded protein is CATSDLGQDTDTQYF.

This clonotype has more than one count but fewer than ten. CDR3: CASKRQGDYSGANVLTF. Here the CDR3 DNA reads TGTGCCAGCAAACGACAGGGCGATTACTCTGGGGCCAACGTCCTGACTTTC. The chain employs TRBV12-3 or TRBV12-4 and TRBJ2-6, with 7 bases aligning to TRBD1. The CDR3 has 17 residues. J lost 0 bases, V lost 7 bases, and 9 bases had no gene match.

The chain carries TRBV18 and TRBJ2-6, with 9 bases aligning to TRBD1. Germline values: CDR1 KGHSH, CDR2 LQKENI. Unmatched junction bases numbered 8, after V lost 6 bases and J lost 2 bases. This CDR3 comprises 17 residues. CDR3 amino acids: CASSNKQGAPGANVLTF. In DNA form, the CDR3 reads TGTGCCAGCTCCAATAAACAGGGGGCGCCTGGGGCCAACGTCCTGACTTTC.

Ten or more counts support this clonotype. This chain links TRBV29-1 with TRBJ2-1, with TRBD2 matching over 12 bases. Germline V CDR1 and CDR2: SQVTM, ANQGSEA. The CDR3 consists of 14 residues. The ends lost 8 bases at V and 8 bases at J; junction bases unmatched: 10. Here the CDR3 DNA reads TGCAGCCTCATCCTAGCGGGAGGGCCATATGAGCAGTTCTTC. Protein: CSLILAGGPYEQFF.

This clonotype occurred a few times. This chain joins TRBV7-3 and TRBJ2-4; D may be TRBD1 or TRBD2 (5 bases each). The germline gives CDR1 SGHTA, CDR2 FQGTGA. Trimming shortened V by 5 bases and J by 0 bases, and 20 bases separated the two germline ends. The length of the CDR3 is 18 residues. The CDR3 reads CASSPRPGPLLAKNIQYF. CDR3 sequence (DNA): TGTGCCAGCAGCCCCAGACCGGGGCCCCTTTTAGCCAAAAACATTCAGTACTTC.

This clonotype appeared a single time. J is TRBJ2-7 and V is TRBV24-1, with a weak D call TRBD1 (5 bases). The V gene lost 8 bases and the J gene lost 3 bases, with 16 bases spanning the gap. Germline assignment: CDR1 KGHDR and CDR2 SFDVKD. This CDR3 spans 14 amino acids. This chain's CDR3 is CATIPTERFYEQYF. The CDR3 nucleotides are TGTGCCACCATCCCGACAGAACGGTTCTACGAGCAGTACTTC.

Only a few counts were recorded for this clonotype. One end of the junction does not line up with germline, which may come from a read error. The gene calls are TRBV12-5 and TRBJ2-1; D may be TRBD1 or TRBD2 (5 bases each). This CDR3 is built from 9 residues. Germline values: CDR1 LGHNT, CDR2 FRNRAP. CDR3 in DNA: TGTGCTAGTGGACCCTTATGGGGGTTC. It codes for CASGPLWGF.

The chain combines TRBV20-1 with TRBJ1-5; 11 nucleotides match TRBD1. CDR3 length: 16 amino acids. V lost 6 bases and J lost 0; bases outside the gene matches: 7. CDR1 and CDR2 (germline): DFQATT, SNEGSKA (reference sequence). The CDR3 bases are TGCAGTGCCCGGACAGGGGGCATCCTTAGCAATCAGCCCCAGCATTTT. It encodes CSARTGGILSNQPQHF.

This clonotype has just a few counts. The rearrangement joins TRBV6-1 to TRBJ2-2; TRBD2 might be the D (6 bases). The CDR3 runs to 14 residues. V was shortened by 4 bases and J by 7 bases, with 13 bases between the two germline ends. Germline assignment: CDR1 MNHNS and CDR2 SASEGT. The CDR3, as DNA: TGTGCCAGCAGTGGAGCCAGGGAGGTCGGGGAGCTGTTTTTT. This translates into CASSGAREVGELFF.

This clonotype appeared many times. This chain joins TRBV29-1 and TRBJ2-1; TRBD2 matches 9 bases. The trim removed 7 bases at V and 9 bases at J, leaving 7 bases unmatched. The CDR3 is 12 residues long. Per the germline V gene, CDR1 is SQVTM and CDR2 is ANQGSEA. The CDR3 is CSALHSGSEQFF. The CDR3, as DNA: TGCAGCGCCCTTCATAGCGGGAGTGAGCAGTTCTTC.

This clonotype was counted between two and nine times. As DNA, the CDR3 is TGCGCCAGCGGAGGGGAAATCGGCGCTGTAGAGACCCAGTACTTC. Amino acid sequence: CASGGEIGAVETQYF. This rearrangement joins TRBV4-1 to TRBJ2-5, with D possibly matching TRBD2 (6 bases). This CDR3 contains 15 residues. V lost 8 bases to trimming and J lost 4 bases, with 20 bases between them. Germline CDR1 and CDR2: MGHRA and YSYEKL.